This T cell receptor beta chain was identified in a study of human T cells and chemical hapten exposure. The wider study: Sensitization involved placing 2% DPC onto an approximately 2 cm by approximately 2 cm region of upper inner arm skin. Study-level findings and limits: Large CDR3 similarity clusters arose significantly more often from expanded TCRs than from controls. TCRs above 1 in 1000 frequency did not change with DPC sensitization.

MiXCR, applied by TCRdb to the RACE reads, yields one record per CDR3 protein. This sample has around 60,000 distinct CDR3 sequences, with about 6.7% found just once. Time point denoted: pre-sensitization, week 0. Treatment specified: therapeutic diphenylcyclopropenone sensitization with weekly scalp DPC. Germline V gene data show CDR1 as MGHDK and CDR2 as SYGVNS. The CDR3 sequence is 13 residues long. The V gene lost 1 base and the J gene lost 3 bases, with 6 bases spanning the gap. This clonotype was found many times. Its antigen is undetermined. The chain employs TRBV25-1 and TRBJ1-2; D is ambiguous. This material consisted of whole blood, taken in connection with sensitization to the hapten diphenylcyclopropenone (DPC). The clonotype was recovered from a woman aged 25 to 39 with alopecia areata. Some clones in this sample may be carry-over from other donors' samples. The CDR3 protein is CASSESLYYGYTF. The CDR3 DNA sequence: TGTGCCAGCAGTGAATCCCTGTACTATGGCTACACCTTC.